This T cell receptor beta chain came from a study of cytomegalovirus exposure and HLA in healthy donors. Sequencing was performed with immunoSEQ multiplex PCR; in TCRdb, only in-frame clones are kept and a portion is missing. The sample yields 190,000 or so clones, 65% to 85% seen once. This CDR3 has 18 residues. Germline CDR1 and CDR2: MNHEY and SMNVEV (reference sequence). V trimming: 6 bases; J trimming: 7 bases; junction bases outside the gene matches: 17. The sample comprised PBMCs. The chain combines TRBV27 with TRBJ2-2; 10 nucleotides align to TRBD2. The clonotype comes from a woman between 18 and 30 years old in good health and CMV-seropositive. The CDR3 is CASSLTPGLAGVSGELFF. CDR3 in DNA: TGTGCCAGCAGCCTAACCCCGGGGCTAGCGGGGGTCAGCGGGGAGCTGTTTTTT.